This T cell receptor beta chain was profiled in a study of control samples from healthy donors and cancer patients (dated by TCRdb to the early 2020s). Turning to this clone: Which antigen it targets is not known. Base-call qualities are not available, and no considerably larger clone is one nucleotide away.

Preparation of the library involved the immunoSEQ multiplex PCR assay. TCRdb provides this immuneACCESS table in a form limited to in-frame rearrangements. Some clones are lacking; in checked studies, under half of them reflect an unresolved V gene, and why the rest are absent is not known. The sample table contains roughly 50,000 clones; only one count was recorded for around 95% of them. Together, the top ten hold about 1.9% of the sample. This sequence originates from a woman aged 25 to 39 in good health. The source material was blood.

CDR3 reads: CATSDLGGSSYNEQFF. The DNA is TGTGCCACCAGTGATTTAGGCGGGAGCTCCTACAATGAGCAGTTCTTC. The chain is assembled from TRBV24-1 and TRBJ2-1, with TRBD2 identical over 7 junction bases. The CDR3 spans 16 residues, from the cysteine through the phenylalanine. Here the CDR3 DNA is all that survives: 48 bases in frame from base 1. Looking up the germline V gene yields CDR1 KGHDR and CDR2 SFDVKD. The junction shows trimming of 1 base on V and 0 bases on J, and the gene matches do not reach 2 bases of it.